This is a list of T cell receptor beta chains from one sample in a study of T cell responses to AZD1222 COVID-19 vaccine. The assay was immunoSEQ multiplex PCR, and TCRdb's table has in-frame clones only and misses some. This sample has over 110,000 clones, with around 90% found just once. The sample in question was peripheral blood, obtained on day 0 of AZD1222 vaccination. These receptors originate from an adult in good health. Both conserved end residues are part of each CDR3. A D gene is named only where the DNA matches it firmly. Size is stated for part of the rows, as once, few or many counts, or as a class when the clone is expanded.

CAIRPVTSGRNEQFF | TGTGCCATCAGACCCGTAACTAGCGGGAGGAATGAGCAGTTCTTC | TRBD2 | TRBJ2-1 | . | TRBV10-3
CATSRGRQEGYGYTF | TGTGCCACCAGTCGAGGGCGCCAGGAAGGGTATGGCTACACCTTC | . | TRBJ1-2 | . | TRBV15
CASRVRGKDYEQYF | TGTGCCAGCAGGGTCCGCGGGAAAGACTACGAGCAGTACTTC | . | TRBJ2-7 | . | TRBV5-5
CASSIGRGRDEKLFF | TGTGCCAGTAGTATAGGGAGGGGTCGGGACGAAAAACTGTTTTTT | . | TRBJ1-4 | . | TRBV19
CASTNSQGTEAFF | TGTGCCAGCACTAACTCACAGGGGACTGAAGCTTTCTTT | TRBD1 | TRBJ1-1 | few | TRBV6-4
CASSPLGGSTEAFF | TGTGCCAGCAGCCCCCTAGGGGGTAGCACTGAAGCTTTCTTT | . | TRBJ1-1 | . | TRBV7-2
CASTRGGNYGYTF | TGCGCCAGCACCCGGGGAGGGAACTATGGCTACACCTTC | . | TRBJ1-2 | . | TRBV23-1
CASSVEQGRYEQYF | TGTGCCAGCAGCGTAGAACAGGGAAGGTACGAGCAGTACTTC | . | TRBJ2-7 | . | TRBV9
CASSQFPGKLFF | TGTGCCAGCTCTCAATTCCCCGGAAAACTGTTTTTT | . | TRBJ1-4 | . | TRBV18
CASSSLFGSSYEQYF | TGTGCCAGCAGCTCCCTTTTCGGGAGCTCCTACGAGCAGTACTTC | . | TRBJ2-7 | . | TRBV11-2
CASSYRDQPQHF | TGTGCCAGCAGTTACCGCGATCAGCCCCAGCATTTT | . | TRBJ1-5 | . | TRBV6-2/TRBV6-3
CASTWAGPLEAFF | TGTGCCAGCACCTGGGCGGGGCCCCTTGAAGCTTTCTTT | . | TRBJ1-1 | . | TRBV7-9
CATSRDVSQPQHF | TGTGCCACCAGCAGAGATGTATCCCAGCCCCAGCATTTT | . | TRBJ1-5 | . | TRBV15
CAISESGQGAVEQYF | TGTGCCATCAGTGAGTCGGGGCAGGGGGCGGTCGAGCAGTACTTC | TRBD1 | TRBJ2-7 | . | TRBV10-3
CASSSSGGNTIYF | TGTGCCAGCAGCTCCAGCGGGGGGAACACCATATATTTT | . | TRBJ1-3 | . | TRBV5-5
CASSDLSSRQGNTEAFF | TGTGCCAGCAGCGACCTCTCCTCACGACAGGGGAACACTGAAGCTTTCTTT | TRBD1 | TRBJ1-1 | . | TRBV7-9
CASSLGQLNEKLFF | TGTGCCAGCAGCCTGGGACAGCTGAATGAAAAACTGTTTTTT | TRBD1 | TRBJ1-4 | . | TRBV5-8
CASSILGNTDTQYF | TGTGCCAGCTCAATTCTGGGAAACACAGATACGCAGTATTTT | . | TRBJ2-3 | . | TRBV18
CATSDSGEGETQYF | TGTGCCACCAGTGATTCAGGGGAGGGGGAGACCCAGTACTTC | . | TRBJ2-5 | . | TRBV24-1
CASSITTGGGGLIYGYTF | TGTGCCAGTAGTATAACGACAGGGGGCGGAGGACTCATCTATGGCTACACCTTC | TRBD1 | TRBJ1-2 | . | TRBV19
CASRYSFDRIYGYTF | TGTGCCAGCAGATACTCGTTCGACAGGATATATGGCTACACCTTC | . | TRBJ1-2 | . | TRBV6-5
CASSSTTLAGAAYNEQFF | TGTGCCAGCAGCTCCACGACGTTAGCGGGAGCGGCCTACAATGAGCAGTTCTTC | TRBD2 | TRBJ2-1 | . | TRBV9
CSASVRQGPSPLHF | TGCAGTGCTAGTGTTCGACAGGGTCCTTCACCCCTCCACTTT | TRBD1 | TRBJ1-6 | . | TRBV20-1
CASSPTSGSEDEQFF | TGTGCCAGCTCACCGACTAGCGGGAGTGAGGATGAGCAGTTCTTC | TRBD2 | TRBJ2-1 | . | TRBV18
CASSVATGQNLIEKLFF | TGTGCCAGCAGCGTAGCTACGGGGCAGAACTTGATAGAAAAACTGTTTTTT | . | TRBJ1-4 | once | TRBV9
CASSQFQNTEAFF | TGTGCCAGCAGCCAATTTCAGAACACTGAAGCTTTCTTT | . | TRBJ1-1 | . | TRBV16
CASSRGDTSYNEQFF | TGTGCCAGCTCACGAGGGGATACGTCCTACAATGAGCAGTTCTTC | . | TRBJ2-1 | . | TRBV18
CASTSFGLYNSPLHF | TGTGCCAGCACCTCCTTCGGACTTTATAATTCACCCCTCCACTTT | . | TRBJ1-6 | . | TRBV2
CASSEAGDNSPLHF | TGTGCCAGCAGTGAAGCAGGGGACAATTCACCCCTCCACTTT | . | TRBJ1-6 | . | TRBV2
CASSPLIRVGYEQYF | TGTGCCAGCAGCCCTCTGATACGGGTAGGGTACGAGCAGTACTTC | . | TRBJ2-7 | . | TRBV5-5
CASSLAYGKGTANVLTF | TGTGCCAGCAGCCTAGCGTACGGTAAGGGCACGGCCAACGTCCTGACTTTC | . | TRBJ2-6 | . | TRBV14
CASQGGSGANVLTF | TGTGCCAGCCAGGGGGGCTCTGGGGCCAACGTCCTGACTTTC | . | TRBJ2-6 | . | TRBV27
CSASGGRGNTDTQYF | TGCAGTGCTAGTGGCGGGAGGGGGAACACAGATACGCAGTATTTT | TRBD2 | TRBJ2-3 | . | TRBV20-1
CATSRGGDSKLAFF | TGTGCCACCAGCAGGGGGGGGGATTCGAAGTTAGCGTTCTTC | TRBD2 | TRBJ2-1 | once | TRBV15
CASSLGHEQYF | TGTGCCAGCAGTTTGGGACACGAGCAGTACTTC | . | TRBJ2-7 | . | TRBV12-3/TRBV12-4
CASSFPGRPRNEQFF | TGTGCCAGCAGTTTCCCGGGACGCCCTCGTAATGAGCAGTTCTTC | . | TRBJ2-1 | once | TRBV28
CASSPNGGGETQYF | TGTGCCAGCAGCCCCAACGGGGGTGGGGAGACCCAGTACTTC | . | TRBJ2-5 | . | TRBV7-9
CASSLFSWRENTIYF | TGTGCCAGCAGTTTATTTTCGTGGAGGGAAAACACCATATATTTT | . | TRBJ1-3 | . | TRBV28
CASSPDRGRLNRKYEQYF | TGTGCCAGCAGCCCGGACAGGGGGCGTTTAAATCGGAAATACGAGCAGTACTTC | TRBD1 | TRBJ2-7 | few | TRBV7-8